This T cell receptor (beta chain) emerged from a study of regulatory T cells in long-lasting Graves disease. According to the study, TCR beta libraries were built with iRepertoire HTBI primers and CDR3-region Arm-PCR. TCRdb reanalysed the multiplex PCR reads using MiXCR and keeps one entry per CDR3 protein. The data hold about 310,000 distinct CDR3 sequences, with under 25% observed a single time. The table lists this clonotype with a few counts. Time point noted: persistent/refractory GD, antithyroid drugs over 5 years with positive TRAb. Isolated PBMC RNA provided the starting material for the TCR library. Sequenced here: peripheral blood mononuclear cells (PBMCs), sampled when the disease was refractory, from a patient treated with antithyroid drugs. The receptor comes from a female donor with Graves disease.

Here the CDR3 reads CASSLDSRNYEQYF. In DNA, the CDR3 is TGCGCCAGCAGCTTGGACAGCCGAAACTACGAGCAGTACTTC. V gene TRBV5-1 combines with J gene TRBJ2-7; D is uncertain. Germline CDR1 reads SGHRS; CDR2 reads YFSETQ. V lost 0 bases to trimming and J lost 3 bases, with 10 bases between them. CDR3 length: 14 amino acids.